This T cell receptor (beta chain) was sequenced in a study of tumor and adjacent non-tumor tissue in lung cancer. This CDR3 spans 13 amino acids. J gave up 8 bases and V 5 bases, and 8 bases lay outside the gene matches. CDR1 is MNHNS, CDR2 SASEGT, per germline. The template was RNA from unsorted bulk tissue. A modified ARM-PCR protocol with three rounds of nested PCR amplified TCRbeta. TCRdb independently ran MiXCR on the multiplex PCR reads; one entry per CDR3 protein. The profile shows 65,000 to 95,000 distinct CDR3 sequences, 55% to 70% of them singletons. Sequenced material: lung tumor tissue. This chain uses TRBV6-1 with TRBJ1-2, with 7 bases matching TRBD1. This TCR derives from a woman in her 70s with non-small cell lung cancer. CDR3 DNA sequence: TGTGCCAGCAGTAATACAGGGGTTAACGGCTACACCTTC. It encodes CASSNTGVNGYTF.